This T cell receptor (beta chain) was documented in a study of T cells in Graves' hyperthyroidism and ophthalmopathy. Researchers amplified the TCR beta CDR3 regions from RNA transcripts. The TCR CDR3 first-round RT-PCR relied on the HTBI primer set. One entry per CDR3 protein results from TCRdb running MiXCR on the multiplex PCR reads. The sample holds 470,000 or so distinct CDR3 sequences, more than 20% seen once. V lost 7 bases, J lost 6 bases, and 15 bases lay in between. This CDR3 is 13 amino acids long. Germline V gene data show CDR1 as SNHLY and CDR2 as FYNNEI. This clonotype showed up many times.

Sequencing was done on a sample of blood. The source of this sequence is a man aged 18 to 35 with Graves' hyperthyroidism. The chain combines TRBV2 with TRBJ1-2; no clear D gene. This CDR3 is CASIRSTVDGYTF. CDR3 bases: TGTGCCAGCATCAGATCGACGGTGGATGGCTACACCTTC.